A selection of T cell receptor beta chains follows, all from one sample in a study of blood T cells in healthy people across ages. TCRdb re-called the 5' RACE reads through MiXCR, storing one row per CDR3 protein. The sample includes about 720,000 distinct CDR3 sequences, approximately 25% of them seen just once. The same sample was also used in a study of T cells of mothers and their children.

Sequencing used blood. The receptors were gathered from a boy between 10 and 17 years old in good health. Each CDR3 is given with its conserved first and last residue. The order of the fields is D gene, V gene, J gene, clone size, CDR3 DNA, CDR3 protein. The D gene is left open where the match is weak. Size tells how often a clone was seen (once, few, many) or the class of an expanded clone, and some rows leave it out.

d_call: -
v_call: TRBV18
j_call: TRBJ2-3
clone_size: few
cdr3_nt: TGTGCCAGCTCACATGAATCACTTAACACAGATACGCAGTATTTT
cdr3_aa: CASSHESLNTDTQYF

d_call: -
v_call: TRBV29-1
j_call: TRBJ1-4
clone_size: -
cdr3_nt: TGCAGCGTTGGTCCGGGGATAGGTGAAAAACTGTTTTTT
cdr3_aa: CSVGPGIGEKLFF

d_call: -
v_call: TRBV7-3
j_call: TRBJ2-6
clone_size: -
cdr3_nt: TGTGCCAGCAGCACACAAGGCGCTGGGGCCAACGTCCTGACTTTC
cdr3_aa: CASSTQGAGANVLTF

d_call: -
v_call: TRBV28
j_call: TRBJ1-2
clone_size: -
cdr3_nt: TGTGCCAGCAGTTTGTTTCTCTTGTATGGCTACACCTTC
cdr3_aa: CASSLFLLYGYTF

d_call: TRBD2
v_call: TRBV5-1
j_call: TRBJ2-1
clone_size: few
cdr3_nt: TGCGCCAGCAGCTCCGGGGGGGCCTCCTACAATGAGCAGTTCTTC
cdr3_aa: CASSSGGASYNEQFF

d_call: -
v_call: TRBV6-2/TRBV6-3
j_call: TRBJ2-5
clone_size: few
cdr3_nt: TGTGCCAGCAGTATCGCCTGGTGGTACACCCAAGAGACCCAGTACTTC
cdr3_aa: CASSIAWWYTQETQYF

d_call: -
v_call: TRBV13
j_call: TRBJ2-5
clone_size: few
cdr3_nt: TGTGCCAGCAGCTTAGCGTCGGGGAAAGGGACCCAGTACTTC
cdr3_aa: CASSLASGKGTQYF

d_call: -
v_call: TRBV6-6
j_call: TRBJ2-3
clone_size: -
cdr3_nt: TGTGCCAGCGCCAGGGTCTTCACAGATACGCAGTATTTT
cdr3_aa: CASARVFTDTQYF

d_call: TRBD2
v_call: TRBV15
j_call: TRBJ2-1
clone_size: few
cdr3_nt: TGTGCCACCAGCAGCGGAACACTAGCGGGCGGCAATGAGCAGTTCTTC
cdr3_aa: CATSSGTLAGGNEQFF

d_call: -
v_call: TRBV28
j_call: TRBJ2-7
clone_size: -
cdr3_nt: TGTGCCAGCAGTTTATACTTCGGCGGACAGTCTGAGCAGTACTTC
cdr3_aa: CASSLYFGGQSEQYF

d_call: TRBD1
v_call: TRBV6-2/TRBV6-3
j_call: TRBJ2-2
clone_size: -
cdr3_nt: TGTGCCAGCAGAGAACCCGGGACAGGGGCCGGGGAGCTGTTTTTT
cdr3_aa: CASREPGTGAGELFF

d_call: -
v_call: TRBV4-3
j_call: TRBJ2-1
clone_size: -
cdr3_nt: TGCGCCAGCAGCCAAGATAGGGACGCCCGGTACAATGAGCAGTTCTTC
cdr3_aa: CASSQDRDARYNEQFF

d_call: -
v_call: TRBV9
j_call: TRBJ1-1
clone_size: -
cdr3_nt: TGTGCCAGCAGCCAAAAGCCCGGGGGGGGGATAGACACTGAAGCTTTCTTT
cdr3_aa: CASSQKPGGGIDTEAFF

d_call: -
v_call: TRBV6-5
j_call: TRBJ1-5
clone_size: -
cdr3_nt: TGTGCCAGCAGCCAATCCAGGGATCAGCCCCAGCATTTT
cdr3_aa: CASSQSRDQPQHF

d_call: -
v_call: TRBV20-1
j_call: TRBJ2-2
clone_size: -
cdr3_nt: TGCAGTGTCGCCCTCACTAGCACCGGGGAGCTGTTTTTT
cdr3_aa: CSVALTSTGELFF

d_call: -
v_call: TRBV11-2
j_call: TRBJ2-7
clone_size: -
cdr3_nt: TGTGCCAGCAGCTTAGGCGACTGGGGACGGTACTACGAGCAGTACTTC
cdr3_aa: CASSLGDWGRYYEQYF

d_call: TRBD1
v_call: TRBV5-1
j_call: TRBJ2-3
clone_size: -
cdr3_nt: TGCGCCAGCAGCTTTGGACAGGTTAGCACAGATACGCAGTATTTT
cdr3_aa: CASSFGQVSTDTQYF

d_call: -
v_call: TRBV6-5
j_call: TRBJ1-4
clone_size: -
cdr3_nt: TGTGCCAGCAGTTACTCATATGCCGGGGGGGAAAAACTGTTTTTT
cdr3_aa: CASSYSYAGGEKLFF

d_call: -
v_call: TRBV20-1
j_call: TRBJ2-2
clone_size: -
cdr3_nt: TGCAGTGCTAGAGATCCGAACAGGGAGGGCCTCGCGAACACCGGGGAGCTGTTTTTT
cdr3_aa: CSARDPNREGLANTGELFF

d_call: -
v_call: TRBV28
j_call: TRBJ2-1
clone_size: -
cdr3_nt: TGTGCCAGTCACTTCGGTCGATACGACCATGAGCAGTTCTTC
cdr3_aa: CASHFGRYDHEQFF

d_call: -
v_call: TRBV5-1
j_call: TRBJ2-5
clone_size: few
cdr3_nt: TGCGCCAGCAGCTTGGGCGCCCTGGAGAAAGAGACCCAGTACTTC
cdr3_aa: CASSLGALEKETQYF

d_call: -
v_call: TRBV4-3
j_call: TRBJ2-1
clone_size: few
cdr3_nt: TGCGCCAGCAGCCAAGACGGCGGGACGGGAAATGAGCAGTTCTTC
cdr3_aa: CASSQDGGTGNEQFF

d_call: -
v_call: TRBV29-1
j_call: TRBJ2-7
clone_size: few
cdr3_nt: TGCAGCGTTGGGCCCCTGGCAGCTTACGAGCAGTACTTC
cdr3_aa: CSVGPLAAYEQYF

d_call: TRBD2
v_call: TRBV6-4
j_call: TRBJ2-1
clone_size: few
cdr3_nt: TGTGCCAGCAGTGACTCGTCTAGCGGGACGAATGAGCAGTTCTTC
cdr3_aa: CASSDSSSGTNEQFF

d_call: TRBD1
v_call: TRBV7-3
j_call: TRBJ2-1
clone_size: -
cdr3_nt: TGTGCCAGCAGCAGAACAGGGGCCGATGAGCAGTTCTTC
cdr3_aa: CASSRTGADEQFF

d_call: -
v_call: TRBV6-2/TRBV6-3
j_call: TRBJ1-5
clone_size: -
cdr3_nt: TGTGCCAGCAGTTACTCGACGGCTTCATTTGAGCCCCAGCATTTT
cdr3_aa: CASSYSTASFEPQHF

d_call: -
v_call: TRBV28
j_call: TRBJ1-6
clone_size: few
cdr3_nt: TGTGCCAGCAGTTTATTTGGGAAGGAAACCCTCCACTTT
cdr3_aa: CASSLFGKETLHF

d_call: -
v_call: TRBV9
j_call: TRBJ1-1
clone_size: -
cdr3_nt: TGTGCCAGCAGCTCGGACGGGGGCACTGAAGCTTTCTTT
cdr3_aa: CASSSDGGTEAFF

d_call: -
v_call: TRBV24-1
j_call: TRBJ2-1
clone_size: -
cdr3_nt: TGTGCCACCAGTGATAGACTTGACAATGAGCAGTTCTTC
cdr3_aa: CATSDRLDNEQFF

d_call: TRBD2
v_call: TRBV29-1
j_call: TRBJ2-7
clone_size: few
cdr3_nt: TGCAGCGTTGTGGCGGGAGCGGCCTACGAGCAGTACTTC
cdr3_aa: CSVVAGAAYEQYF

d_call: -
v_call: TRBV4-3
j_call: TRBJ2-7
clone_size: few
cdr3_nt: TGCGCCAGCAGCCAAGTATGGGGACACGAGCAGTACTTC
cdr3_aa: CASSQVWGHEQYF

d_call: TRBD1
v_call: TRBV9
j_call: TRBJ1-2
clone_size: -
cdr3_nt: TGTGCCAGCAGCGTAGAGGCCCAACAGGGGGCTAACTATGGCTACACCTTC
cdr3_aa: CASSVEAQQGANYGYTF

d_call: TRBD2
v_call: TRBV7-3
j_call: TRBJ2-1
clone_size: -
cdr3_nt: TGTGCCAGCAGCGCAGGACTAGCGGGGGGCTGGGGTAGGGGCAATGAGCAGTTCTTC
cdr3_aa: CASSAGLAGGWGRGNEQFF

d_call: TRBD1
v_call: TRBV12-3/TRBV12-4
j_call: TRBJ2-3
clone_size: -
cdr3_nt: TGTGCCAGCAGTTCGCAAAGGGGACAGCGCACAGATACGCAGTATTTT
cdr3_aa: CASSSQRGQRTDTQYF

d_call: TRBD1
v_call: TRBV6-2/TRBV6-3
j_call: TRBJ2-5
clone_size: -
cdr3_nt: TGTGCCAGCAGTTCGGGACAGTCGAACCAAGAGACCCAGTACTTC
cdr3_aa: CASSSGQSNQETQYF

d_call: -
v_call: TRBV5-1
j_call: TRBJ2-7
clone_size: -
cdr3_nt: TGCGCCAGCAGCTTGATGGCAAGTTCCTACGAGCAGTACTTC
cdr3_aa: CASSLMASSYEQYF

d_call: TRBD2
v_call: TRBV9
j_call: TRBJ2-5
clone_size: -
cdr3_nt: TGTGCCAGCAGCCCCGGGACTAGCGGGGGTTTTGGAGAGACCCAGTACTTC
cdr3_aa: CASSPGTSGGFGETQYF

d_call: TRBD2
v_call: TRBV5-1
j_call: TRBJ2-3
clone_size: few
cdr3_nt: TGCGCCAGCAGCTGGGGACTAGCAGATGGTACGCAGTATTTT
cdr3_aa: CASSWGLADGTQYF

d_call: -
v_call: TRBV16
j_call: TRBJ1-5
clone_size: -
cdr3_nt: TGTGCCAGCAGCACGGGGGCCCCCCCAACAAATCAGCCCCAGCATTTT
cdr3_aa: CASSTGAPPTNQPQHF

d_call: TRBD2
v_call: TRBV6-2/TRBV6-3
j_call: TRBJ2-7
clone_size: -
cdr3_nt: TGTGCCAGCAGTTCGGCGGGAGGGGGGACCTACGAGCAGTACTTC
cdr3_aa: CASSSAGGGTYEQYF